This T cell receptor (beta chain) stems from a study of cytomegalovirus exposure and HLA in healthy donors. Researchers ran the PCR with 60 Vbeta and 13 Jbeta primers. Some clones are missing from TCRdb's copy, which holds only in-frame ones; the method was immunoSEQ multiplex PCR. There are 110,000 to 150,000 clones in the sample; 68% occur only once, and approximately 4.3% lies in the top ten. CDR1 and CDR2 (germline): SGHVS, FNYEAQ. The CDR3 extends over 13 amino acids. V gave up 2 bases and J gave up 3 bases, with 7 bases separating them. Specimen: PBMCs. This chain links TRBV7-6 with TRBJ1-1; D gene unclear. The clonotype comes from a man between 60 and 70 years old in good health and CMV-seronegative. DNA for the CDR3: TGTGCCAGCAGCTTATACAGCTACACTGAAGCTTTCTTT. Protein: CASSLYSYTEAFF.